The rows below give T cell receptor beta chains drawn from one sample of a study of Graves' ophthalmopathy and Graves' hyperthyroidism. One entry per CDR3 protein, called by TCRdb with MiXCR from the multiplex PCR reads. The sample carries over a million distinct CDR3 sequences, about 35% recorded once. Sequenced sample: peripheral blood or thyroid tissue (not recorded which). These receptors all stem from an adult man with Graves' hyperthyroidism. The CDR3 runs from the conserved cysteine through the conserved F or W. The order of the fields is V gene, CDR3 protein.

V gene: TRBV6-5; CDR3 protein: CASSGTSGAGAQYF
V gene: TRBV20-1; CDR3 protein: CSARALFVRKNTGELFF
V gene: TRBV7-9; CDR3 protein: CASSSGDYGYTF
V gene: TRBV9; CDR3 protein: CASSAEPGQSNYGYTF
V gene: TRBV7-9; CDR3 protein: CASSLASGSGSGYTF
V gene: TRBV19; CDR3 protein: CASIGRSYEQYF
V gene: TRBV15; CDR3 protein: CATSLRGGLADTQYF
V gene: TRBV5-1; CDR3 protein: CASSRDREGTGELFF
V gene: TRBV15; CDR3 protein: CAASSLARGVDGGYTF
V gene: TRBV7-8; CDR3 protein: CASSPTGTTPGAQYF
V gene: TRBV5-1; CDR3 protein: CASTPPGTGSYEQYF
V gene: TRBV7-2; CDR3 protein: CASSPPGRAANQPQHF
V gene: TRBV11-2; CDR3 protein: CASSLTVGEAFF
V gene: TRBV7-6; CDR3 protein: CASSSTSATRGAYEQYF
V gene: TRBV20-1; CDR3 protein: CSASSRGQDTEAFF
V gene: TRBV29-1; CDR3 protein: CSVDTGRAYEQYF
V gene: TRBV20-1; CDR3 protein: CSASGTSGRRAGELFF
V gene: TRBV7-9; CDR3 protein: CASSLFTAGPSYEQYF
V gene: TRBV5-1; CDR3 protein: CASSAQDTEAFF
V gene: TRBV25-1; CDR3 protein: CASSGGWRGLGYTF
V gene: TRBV15; CDR3 protein: CATSTGTGMILRELFF
V gene: TRBV7-8; CDR3 protein: CASSPPAARTYNSPLHF
V gene: TRBV7-2; CDR3 protein: CASSFDRGSGETQYF
V gene: TRBV5-1; CDR3 protein: CASSPAQFPYGYTF
V gene: TRBV7-2; CDR3 protein: CAGSPDGYSNQPQHF
V gene: TRBV9; CDR3 protein: CASSETGGPNTEAFF
V gene: TRBV20-1; CDR3 protein: CSASGVRVETQYF
V gene: TRBV6-1; CDR3 protein: CASGREQYF
V gene: TRBV5-1; CDR3 protein: CASSLAGGLNTEAFF
V gene: TRBV29-1; CDR3 protein: CSVRTSGEQYF
V gene: TRBV29-1; CDR3 protein: CSVGTVKETQYF
V gene: TRBV10-3; CDR3 protein: CAAAASEGEKLFF
V gene: TRBV11-2; CDR3 protein: CASSWGTPTNTEAFF
V gene: TRBV7-6; CDR3 protein: CASSLAAPGDYEQYF
V gene: TRBV2; CDR3 protein: CASSDTRVSNYGYTF
V gene: TRBV14; CDR3 protein: CASSQVDRPNEQFF
V gene: TRBV7-9; CDR3 protein: CASSMGGNTIYF
V gene: TRBV19; CDR3 protein: CASSMARNTEAFF
V gene: TRBV12-3/TRBV12-4; CDR3 protein: CASSFSGVNEQYF
V gene: TRBV7-3; CDR3 protein: CASSQLNGELFF
V gene: TRBV11-2; CDR3 protein: CASSNLRGPANEQYF
V gene: TRBV24-1; CDR3 protein: CATSDSRKPWQFF
V gene: TRBV5-1; CDR3 protein: CASSYFGLAGQDGLFF
V gene: TRBV15; CDR3 protein: CATSREGFGSNQPQHF
V gene: TRBV29-1; CDR3 protein: CSVVTGGAEQYF
V gene: TRBV9; CDR3 protein: CASSTRQGRWGYAGELFF
V gene: TRBV7-2; CDR3 protein: CASSFNRGRSAGELFF
V gene: TRBV7-2; CDR3 protein: CASSPGGIHSGNTIYF
V gene: TRBV7-9; CDR3 protein: CASSQETGLPSYEQYF
V gene: TRBV7-8; CDR3 protein: CASSFRSAGELFF
V gene: TRBV12-3/TRBV12-4; CDR3 protein: CASLRTSGPYEQYF
V gene: TRBV25-1; CDR3 protein: CASAALGGNTEAFF
V gene: TRBV27; CDR3 protein: CASSLSVNQPQHF
V gene: TRBV7-9; CDR3 protein: CASSGSWEAFF
V gene: TRBV25-1; CDR3 protein: CASSEYGAANQPQHF
V gene: TRBV19; CDR3 protein: CASTSPGRVNTEAFF
V gene: TRBV2; CDR3 protein: CASSEGVGSYENTIYF